The 23 T cell receptor beta chains in this list originate from one sample, sequenced in a study of spatial heterogeneity in lung cancer. Their target antigens are unknown. Using its own MiXCR run on the 5' RACE reads, TCRdb lists one record per CDR3 protein. The sample carries 9,900 or so distinct CDR3 sequences, approximately 12% recorded once. Time point: sample taken at primary tumor resection. Study conclusions and caveats: Tumoral mutation counts were tracked by counts of expanded intratumoral alpha and beta TCRs.

The sample was lung tumor tissue, taken at surgery. The receptors stem from a male donor with early-stage non-small cell lung cancer.

This clonotype is judged medium-sized. Within a library made for alpha chains, this beta chain is off target, and its count is uninformative. As DNA, the CDR3 is TGCAGCGTAGTCCACGACAGTGAAGAGACCCAGTACTTC. Amino acid sequence: CSVVHDSEETQYF. The rearrangement links TRBV29-1 to TRBJ2-5, with TRBD1 as a possible D gene (5 bases). The CDR3 totals 13 residues. Trimming removed 6 bases at V and 3 bases at J, with 14 bases between. Germline V lookup: CDR1 SQVTM, CDR2 ANQGSEA.

This clonotype was counted at least ten times. This beta chain is off target for a library built for alpha chains, so its abundance means little. This chain connects TRBV6-2 or TRBV6-3 to TRBJ2-4; 8 bases agree with TRBD2. This CDR3 has 16 amino acids. The V segment lost 6 bases and the J segment 6 bases; nucleotides outside the gene matches: 13. CDR1 MNHEY and CDR2 SVGEGT come from the germline V gene. CDR3 in amino acids: CASSTSGLLAGNIQYF. The CDR3 DNA reads as TGTGCCAGCAGCACTAGCGGACTACTAGCTGGAAACATTCAGTACTTC.

This clonotype was seen repeatedly, ten times or more. This beta chain was picked up by a library intended for alpha chains and is off target, so its count carries little meaning. This sequence joins TRBV11-2 and TRBJ2-1, with D tentatively TRBD1 (6 bases). CDR3 length equals 15 residues. The ends were cut back, 8 bases at V and 2 bases at J, with 16 bases in the middle. Germline CDR1 reads SGHAT; CDR2 reads FQNNGV. CDR3 in amino acids: CASAEPAGAYNEQFF. The DNA for the CDR3 is TGTGCCAGCGCTGAACCGGCAGGGGCCTACAATGAGCAGTTCTTC.

There are many counts of this clonotype. This beta chain is a stray sequence in a library constructed for alpha chains; its clone size is not meaningful. CDR3 coding DNA: TGTGCCAGCAGCCCCAGGACAGGGTGGAGCTCTGGGGCCAACGTCCTGACTTTC. Residues: CASSPRTGWSSGANVLTF. The chain is built from TRBV7-2 and TRBJ2-6; the match to TRBD1 covers 8 bases. The CDR3 is made up of 18 amino acids. Trimming cost V 5 bases and J 0 bases; bases outside gene matches: 9. Germline loops: CDR1 SGHTA, CDR2 FQGNSA.

Comments on this clonotype: This beta chain lies outside the target of a library built for alpha chains; its clone size means little. The chain joins TRBV7-9 to TRBJ1-4; D not certain. Germline V gene lookup returns CDR1 SEHNR and CDR2 FQNEAQ (reference sequence). The germline V and J ends were trimmed by 5 bases and 3 bases, with 13 bases remaining between them. The CDR3 is 15 residues long. This CDR3 reads CASSPNLGSNEKLFF. The CDR3 nucleotides read TGTGCCAGCAGCCCGAATCTAGGCTCTAATGAAAAACTGTTTTTT. Variable domain in full (rest from reference TRBV7-9 and TRBJ1-4): DTGVSQNPRHKITKRGQNVTFRCDPISEHNRLYWYRQTLGQGPEFLTYFQNEAQLEKSRLLSDRFSAERPKGSFSTLEIQRTEQGDSAMYLCASSPNLGSNEKLFFGSGTQLSVL.

This clonotype was observed many times. A library made for alpha chains picked up this beta chain off target, so its size means little. The chain has TRBV10-3 and TRBJ2-1; 11 nucleotides line up with TRBD2. After removal of 3 bases from V and 8 bases from J, the junction contained 6 bases not matched to a gene. This CDR3 comprises 15 residues. Germline V CDR1 and CDR2: ENHRY, SYGVKD. CDR3 amino acids: CAISDTSGSSDEQFF. The CDR3 DNA reads as TGTGCCATCAGTGATACTAGCGGGAGTAGTGATGAGCAGTTCTTC.

This clonotype was picked up a small number of times. This beta chain was picked up by a library intended for alpha chains and is off target, so its count carries little meaning. V gene TRBV29-1 combines with J gene TRBJ2-5, with D hard to call. CDR3 size: 10 residues. Trimming stripped 6 bases from V and 7 bases from J, with 9 bases between. The V gene's germline CDR1 is SQVTM and CDR2 ANQGSEA. The CDR3 region has the DNA TGCAGCGTGGTGCAGATGACCCAGTACTTC. Translating it yields CSVVQMTQYF.

This clonotype was seen many times. Little can be read into the size of this beta chain, an off-target read in a library designed for alpha chains. The rearrangement uses TRBV12-3 or TRBV12-4 and TRBJ2-3; tentatively, D is TRBD1 or TRBD2 (5 bases each). This CDR3 is built from 14 residues. V was clipped by 5 bases and J by 5 bases, with 14 bases between them. CDR3 bases: TGTGCCAGCAGTCCGATAGGGACCGAAGATACGCAGTATTTT. It yields the protein CASSPIGTEDTQYF.

This clonotype has at least ten counts. This beta chain is a stray sequence in a library constructed for alpha chains; its clone size is not meaningful. This chain connects TRBV20-1 to TRBJ2-1, with D possibly being TRBD1 or TRBD2 (5 bases each). Trimming removed 3 bases at V and 0 bases at J, with 12 bases between. Germline V gene sequence: CDR1 DFQATT, CDR2 SNEGSKA (reference sequence). The CDR3 has 15 amino acids. CDR3 protein: CSARGVTSSYNEQFF. The CDR3 region has the DNA TGCAGTGCTAGGGGGGTTACTAGCTCCTACAATGAGCAGTTCTTC.

The sample holds many counts of this clonotype. This beta chain was picked up by a library intended for alpha chains and is off target, so its count carries little meaning. This chain links TRBV28 with TRBJ2-7; the match to TRBD2 covers 8 bases. This CDR3 region has 15 residues. Germline CDR1 and CDR2: MDHEN and SYDVKM. V lost 6 bases and J lost 3; bases outside the gene matches: 10. The CDR3 nucleotides are TGTGCCAGCAGCCTCCGGGTCGGGGGGGACTACGAGCAGTACTTC. Translation gives CASSLRVGGDYEQYF.

This clonotype has a count of ten or more. As an off-target read in a library built for alpha chains, this beta chain has a frequency of little significance. The CDR3 DNA is TGTGCCAGCAGTAACTACCCTGAGGGACAAAACTATGGCTACACCTTC. Translated, it gives CASSNYPEGQNYGYTF. The chain links TRBV12-3 or TRBV12-4 to TRBJ1-2, with D perhaps TRBD1 (6 bases). This CDR3 spans 16 amino acids. V lost 5 bases and J lost 2, with 18 bases in between.

This clonotype was counted many times. The library was designed around alpha chains, so this beta chain is a stray read whose abundance carries little weight. J is TRBJ2-5 and V is TRBV29-1; the match to TRBD2 covers 10 bases. V lost 4 bases and J lost 4; bases outside the gene matches: 9. CDR3 length equals 15 residues. Germline CDR1 and CDR2: SQVTM and ANQGSEA. CDR3 sequence reads: CSVAFSSGSSETQYF. The CDR3 nucleotides are TGCAGCGTTGCTTTCTCTAGCGGGAGCTCAGAGACCCAGTACTTC.

Comment on this clonotype: This beta chain is an off-target read within a library intended for alpha chains, so its frequency means little. The chain combines TRBV5-1 with TRBJ2-4, with D possibly TRBD2 on 6 matching bases. This CDR3 comprises 14 residues. V was pared by 3 bases and J by 9 bases, with 16 bases between. From germline, CDR1 is SGHRS and CDR2 YFSETQ. CDR3 coding DNA: TGCGCCAGCAGCTATACGGAGGGGATGGGCATTCAGTACTTC. This gives the protein CASSYTEGMGIQYF.

This clonotype was seen repeatedly, ten times or more. Little can be read into the size of this beta chain, an off-target read in a library designed for alpha chains. J is TRBJ2-1 and V is TRBV7-9, with D unresolved. The germline V gene encodes CDR1 SEHNR and CDR2 FQNEAQ (reference sequence). The CDR3 sequence is 11 residues long. The V end lost 5 bases, the J end lost 8 bases, and 7 bases lay between the germline ends. This CDR3 is CASSRAYEQFF. The CDR3 nucleotides read TGTGCCAGCAGCCGAGCTTATGAGCAGTTCTTC.

This clonotype was found many times. This beta chain is an off-target read within a library intended for alpha chains, so its frequency means little. The V gene is TRBV20-1, the J gene TRBJ2-3; TRBD2 is a possible D gene (5 bases). Looked up from germline, CDR1 is DFQATT and CDR2 is SNEGSKA (reference sequence). Trimming left V 6 bases short and J 2 bases short, with 15 bases between. This CDR3 contains 14 residues. In nucleotides, the CDR3 is TGCAGTGCGTTGGATCCGACTACCACAGATACGCAGTATTTT. This gives the protein CSALDPTTTDTQYF.

This clonotype is classed as medium-sized. A library prepared for alpha chains yielded this beta chain as an off-target read; its size is of little meaning. V gene TRBV20-1 combines with J gene TRBJ2-7, with D perhaps being TRBD1 or TRBD2 (5 bases each). Germline loops: CDR1 DFQATT, CDR2 SNEGSKA (reference sequence). The CDR3 runs to 13 residues. With 6 bases removed from V and 2 bases from J, the gap between germline ends came to 14 bases. The CDR3 nucleotides are TGCAGTGCCACCCGGGACGGCCCCTACGAGCAGTACTTC. It encodes CSATRDGPYEQYF.

This clonotype is medium-sized in the sample. This beta chain is an unintended read in a library built for alpha chains; its size means little. V and J are TRBV18 and TRBJ2-7, with TRBD2 matching 9 bases. J gave up 1 base and V 3 bases, and 10 bases lay outside the gene matches. The CDR3 is 17 residues long. Per the germline V gene, CDR1 is KGHSH and CDR2 is LQKENI. This CDR3 is CASSPFEASGISYEQYF. The CDR3 coding sequence is TGTGCCAGCTCACCGTTCGAGGCTAGCGGGATATCCTACGAGCAGTACTTC.

About this clonotype itself: This beta chain is off target for a library built for alpha chains, so its abundance means little. The chain has TRBV6-5 and TRBJ1-2; weak D call: TRBD1 (5 bases). The CDR3 totals 13 residues. Deletions cut 3 bases from V and 7 bases from J, with 12 bases between. Germline CDR1 MNHEY, CDR2 SVGAGI. CDR3 coding DNA: TGTGCCAGCAGTTATCAGGGTTACGGTGGCTACACCTTC. Translation: CASSYQGYGGYTF.

Ten or more counts support this clonotype. This beta chain was picked up by a library intended for alpha chains and is off target, so its count carries little meaning. The V call is TRBV20-1, the J call TRBJ1-5; no firm D call. Trimming removed 1 base from V and 6 bases from J, with 10 bases in between. CDR3 length: 13 amino acids. Germline CDR1 reads DFQATT; CDR2 reads SNEGSKA (reference sequence). CDR3 residues: CSARGQIGQPQHF. The CDR3 coding sequence is TGCAGTGCTAGAGGCCAGATCGGTCAGCCCCAGCATTTT.

This clonotype was seen repeatedly, ten times or more. The library was built for alpha chains, so this beta chain is an off-target read and its size means little. V is TRBV20-1 and J is TRBJ1-2; D not resolved. This CDR3 is 13 amino acids long. Germline V gene sequence: CDR1 DFQATT, CDR2 SNEGSKA (reference sequence). V shed 0 bases and J shed 3 bases, with 8 bases lying between them. The CDR3 DNA follows: TGCAGTGCTAGAGATGGAAGCGACTATGGCTACACCTTC. It specifies CSARDGSDYGYTF.

By share, this clonotype counts as medium-sized. With the library built for alpha chains, this beta chain is off target and its frequency is not meaningful. The chain recombines TRBV20-1 with TRBJ1-2; D is undetermined. Germline CDR1 is DFQATT and CDR2 is SNEGSKA (reference sequence). The CDR3 is 15 residues long. V lost 0 bases, J lost 0 bases, and 11 bases lay in between. The CDR3 DNA follows: TGCAGTGCTAGAGAGAACCACTTAACTAACTATGGCTACACCTTC. Its translation: CSARENHLTNYGYTF.

This clonotype was found once. This beta chain represents an off-target read in a library built for alpha chains; its size is of limited meaning. V gene TRBV9 combines with J gene TRBJ2-3, with 9 bases aligning to TRBD2. This CDR3 spans 14 amino acids. The germline V gene has CDR1 SGDLS and CDR2 YYNGEE. V was pared by 4 bases and J by 6 bases, with 6 bases of the junction left unmatched. Written as DNA, the CDR3 is TGTGCCAGCAGCCGTAGCGGGAGTGGCGATACGCAGTATTTT. Its protein is CASSRSGSGDTQYF.

This clonotype is medium-sized. This beta chain is a stray sequence in a library constructed for alpha chains; its clone size is not meaningful. The rearrangement links TRBV10-3 to TRBJ1-1; D unresolved. Per germline, CDR1 ENHRY and CDR2 SYGVKD. This CDR3 region has 13 residues. Trimming pared 7 bases from V and 8 bases from J, leaving 17 bases between. This CDR3 is CAIKPSEAPEAFF. The DNA for the CDR3 is TGTGCCATCAAGCCCTCGGAGGCCCCGGAAGCTTTCTTT.